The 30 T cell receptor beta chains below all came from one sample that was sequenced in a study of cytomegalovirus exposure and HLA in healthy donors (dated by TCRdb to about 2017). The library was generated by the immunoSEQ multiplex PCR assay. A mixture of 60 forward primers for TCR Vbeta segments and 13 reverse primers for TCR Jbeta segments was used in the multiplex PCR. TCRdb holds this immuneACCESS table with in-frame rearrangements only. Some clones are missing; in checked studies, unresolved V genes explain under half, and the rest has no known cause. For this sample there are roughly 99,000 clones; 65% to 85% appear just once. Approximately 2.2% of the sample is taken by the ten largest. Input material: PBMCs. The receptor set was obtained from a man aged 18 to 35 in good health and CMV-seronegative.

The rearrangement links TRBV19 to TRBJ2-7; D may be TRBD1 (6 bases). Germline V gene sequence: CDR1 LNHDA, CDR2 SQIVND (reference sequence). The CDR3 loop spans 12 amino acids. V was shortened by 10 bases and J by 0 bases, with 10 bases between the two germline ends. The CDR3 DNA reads TGTGCCACCGCGACAGGCTCCTACGAGCAGTACTTC. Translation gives CATATGSYEQYF.

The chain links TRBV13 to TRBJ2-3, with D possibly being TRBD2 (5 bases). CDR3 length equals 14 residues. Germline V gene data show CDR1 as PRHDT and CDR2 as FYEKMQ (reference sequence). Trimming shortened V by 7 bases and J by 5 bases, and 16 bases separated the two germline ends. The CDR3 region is CASNSGSLGDTQYF. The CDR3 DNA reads TGTGCCAGCAATAGTGGGAGTCTAGGAGATACGCAGTATTTT. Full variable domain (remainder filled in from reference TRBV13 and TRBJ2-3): AAGVIQSPRHLIKEKRETATLKCYPIPRHDTVYWYQQGPGQDPQFLISFYEKMQSDKGSIPDRFSAQQFSDYHSELNMSSLELGDSALYFCASNSGSLGDTQYFGPGTRLTVL.

In DNA, the CDR3 is TGTGCCAGCAGTGGGCCGGGACAGGGGAACTACGAGCAGTACTTC. It translates to CASSGPGQGNYEQYF. The chain links TRBV2 to TRBJ2-7; 10 nucleotides agree with TRBD1. V was pared by 4 bases and J by 3 bases, with 6 bases of the junction left unmatched. The CDR3 is 15 amino acids. Germline V lookup: CDR1 SNHLY, CDR2 FYNNEI.

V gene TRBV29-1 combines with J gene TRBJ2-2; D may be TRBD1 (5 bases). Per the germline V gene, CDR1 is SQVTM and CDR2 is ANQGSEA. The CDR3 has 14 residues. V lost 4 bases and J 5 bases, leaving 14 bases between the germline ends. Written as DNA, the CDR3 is TGCAGCGTTGGGGGCGGCAGGACGACCGGGGAGCTGTTTTTT. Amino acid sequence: CSVGGGRTTGELFF.

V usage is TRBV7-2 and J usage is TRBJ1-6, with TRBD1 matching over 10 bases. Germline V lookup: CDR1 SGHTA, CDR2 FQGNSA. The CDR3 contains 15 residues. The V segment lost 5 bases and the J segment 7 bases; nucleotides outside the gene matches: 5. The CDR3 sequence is CASSTGQGNNSPLHF. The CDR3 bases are TGTGCCAGCAGCACGGGACAGGGGAACAATTCACCCCTCCACTTT.

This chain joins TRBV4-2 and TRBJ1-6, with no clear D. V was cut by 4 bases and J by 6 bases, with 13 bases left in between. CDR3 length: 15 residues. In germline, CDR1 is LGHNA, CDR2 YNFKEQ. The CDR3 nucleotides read TGTGCCAGCAGCCCCGGCCAGACGGGTAATTCACCCCTCCACTTT. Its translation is CASSPGQTGNSPLHF.

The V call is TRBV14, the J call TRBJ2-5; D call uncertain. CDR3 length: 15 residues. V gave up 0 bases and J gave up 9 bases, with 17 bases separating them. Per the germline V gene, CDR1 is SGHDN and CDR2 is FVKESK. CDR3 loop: CASSQDSFGGQAQYF. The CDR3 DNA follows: TGTGCCAGCAGCCAAGATAGTTTTGGTGGTCAGGCCCAGTACTTC.

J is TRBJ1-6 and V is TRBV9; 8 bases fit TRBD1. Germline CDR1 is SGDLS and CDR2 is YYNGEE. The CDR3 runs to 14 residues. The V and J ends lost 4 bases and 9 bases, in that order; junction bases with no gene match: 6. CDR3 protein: CASSLRTGSSPLHF. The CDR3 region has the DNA TGTGCCAGCAGCCTACGGACAGGGAGTTCACCCCTCCACTTT.

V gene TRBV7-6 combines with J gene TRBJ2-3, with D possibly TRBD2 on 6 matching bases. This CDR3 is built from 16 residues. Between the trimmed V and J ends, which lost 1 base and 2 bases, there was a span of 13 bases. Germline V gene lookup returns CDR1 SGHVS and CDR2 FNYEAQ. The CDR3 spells CASSLGAGSPTDTQYF. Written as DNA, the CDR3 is TGTGCCAGCAGCTTAGGGGCGGGGAGCCCCACAGATACGCAGTATTTT.

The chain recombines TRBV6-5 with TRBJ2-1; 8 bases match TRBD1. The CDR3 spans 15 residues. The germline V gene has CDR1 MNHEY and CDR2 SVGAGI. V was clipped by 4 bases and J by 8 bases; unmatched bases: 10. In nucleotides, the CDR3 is TGTGCCAGCAGTTCCTACAGGGGGGCTTTTTATGAGCAGTTCTTC. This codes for CASSSYRGAFYEQFF.

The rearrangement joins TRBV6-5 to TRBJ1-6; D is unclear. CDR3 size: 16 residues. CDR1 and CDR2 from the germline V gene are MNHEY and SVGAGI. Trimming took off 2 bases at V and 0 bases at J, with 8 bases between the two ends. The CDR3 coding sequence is TGTGCCAGCAGTTACAGTTGGAGCTCCTATAATTCACCCCTCCACTTT. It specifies CASSYSWSSYNSPLHF.

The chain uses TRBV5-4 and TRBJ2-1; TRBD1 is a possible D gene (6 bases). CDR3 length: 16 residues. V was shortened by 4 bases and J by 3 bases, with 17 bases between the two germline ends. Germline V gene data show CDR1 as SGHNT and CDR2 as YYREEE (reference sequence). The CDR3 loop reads CASSPRGQLLYNEQFF. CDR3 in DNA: TGTGCCAGCAGCCCCCGAGGACAGTTACTCTACAATGAGCAGTTCTTC.

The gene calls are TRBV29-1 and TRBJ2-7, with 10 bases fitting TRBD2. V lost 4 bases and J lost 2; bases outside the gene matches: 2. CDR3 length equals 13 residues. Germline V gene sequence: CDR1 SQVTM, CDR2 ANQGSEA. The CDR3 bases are TGCAGCGTTGTAGCGGGGGGTACCTACGAGCAGTACTTC. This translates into CSVVAGGTYEQYF.

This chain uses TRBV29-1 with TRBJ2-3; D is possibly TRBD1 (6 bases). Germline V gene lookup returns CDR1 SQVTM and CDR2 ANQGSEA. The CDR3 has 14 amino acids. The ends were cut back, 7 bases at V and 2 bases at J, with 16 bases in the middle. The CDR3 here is CSALIRTDTDTQYF. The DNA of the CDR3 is TGCAGCGCACTGATCCGGACAGACACAGATACGCAGTATTTT.

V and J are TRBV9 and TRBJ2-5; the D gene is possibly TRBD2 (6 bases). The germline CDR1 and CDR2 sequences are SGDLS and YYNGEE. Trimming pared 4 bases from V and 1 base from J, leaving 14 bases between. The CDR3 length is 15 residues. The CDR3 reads CASSPTSGGQETQYF. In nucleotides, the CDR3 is TGTGCCAGCAGCCCTACGTCCGGGGGCCAAGAGACCCAGTACTTC.

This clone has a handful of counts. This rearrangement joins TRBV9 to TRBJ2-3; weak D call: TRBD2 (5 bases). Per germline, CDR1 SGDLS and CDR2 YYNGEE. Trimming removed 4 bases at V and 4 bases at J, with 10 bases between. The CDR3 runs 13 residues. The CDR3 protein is CASSFTRADTQYF. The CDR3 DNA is TGTGCCAGCAGCTTTACTAGAGCAGATACGCAGTATTTT.

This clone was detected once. CDR3 region: CASTSGQETQYF. As DNA, the CDR3 is TGTGCCAGTACCTCAGGTCAAGAGACCCAGTACTTC. This chain uses TRBV19 with TRBJ2-5; unclear D gene. Germline-derived CDR1 and CDR2 are LNHDA and SQIVND (reference sequence). Trimming pared 7 bases from V and 2 bases from J, leaving 8 bases between. This CDR3 is built from 12 residues.

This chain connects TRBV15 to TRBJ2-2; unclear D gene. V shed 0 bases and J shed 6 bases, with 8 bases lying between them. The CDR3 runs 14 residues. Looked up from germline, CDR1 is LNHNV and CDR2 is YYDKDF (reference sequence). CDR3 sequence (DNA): TGTGCCACCAGCAGAGATAGTTTCTCCGGGGAGCTGTTTTTT. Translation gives CATSRDSFSGELFF.

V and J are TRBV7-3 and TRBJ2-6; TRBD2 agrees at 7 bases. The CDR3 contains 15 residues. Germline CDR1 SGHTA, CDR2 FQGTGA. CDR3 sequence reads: CATAIGRSGANVLTF. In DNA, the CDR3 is TGTGCGACAGCGATCGGGAGGTCTGGGGCCAACGTCCTGACTTTC.

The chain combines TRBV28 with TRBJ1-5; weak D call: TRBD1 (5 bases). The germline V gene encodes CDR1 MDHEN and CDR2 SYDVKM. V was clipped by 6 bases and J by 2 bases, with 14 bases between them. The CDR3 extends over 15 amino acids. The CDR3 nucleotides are TGTGCCAGCAGACCTGGGGGGTCGGGCAATCAGCCCCAGCATTTT. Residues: CASRPGGSGNQPQHF.

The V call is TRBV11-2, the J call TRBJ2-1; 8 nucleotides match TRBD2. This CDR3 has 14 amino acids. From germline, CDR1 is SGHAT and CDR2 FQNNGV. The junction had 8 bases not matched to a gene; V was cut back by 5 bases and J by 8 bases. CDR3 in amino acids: CASSHWDGGDEQFF. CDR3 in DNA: TGTGCCAGCAGCCATTGGGACGGGGGGGATGAGCAGTTCTTC.

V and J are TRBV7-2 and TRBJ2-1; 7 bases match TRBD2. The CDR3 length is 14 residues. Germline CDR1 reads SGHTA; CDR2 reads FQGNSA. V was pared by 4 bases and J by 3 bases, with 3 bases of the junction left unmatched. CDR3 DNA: TGTGCCAGCAGCTATCCGGGGGGCTACAATGAGCAGTTCTTC. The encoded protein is CASSYPGGYNEQFF.

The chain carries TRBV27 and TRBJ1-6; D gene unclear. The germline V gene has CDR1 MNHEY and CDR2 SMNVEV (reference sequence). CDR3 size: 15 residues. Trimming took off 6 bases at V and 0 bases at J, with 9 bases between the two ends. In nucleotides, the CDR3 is TGTGCCAGCAGGGCAGAAAGCTCCTATAATTCACCCCTCCACTTT. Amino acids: CASRAESSYNSPLHF.

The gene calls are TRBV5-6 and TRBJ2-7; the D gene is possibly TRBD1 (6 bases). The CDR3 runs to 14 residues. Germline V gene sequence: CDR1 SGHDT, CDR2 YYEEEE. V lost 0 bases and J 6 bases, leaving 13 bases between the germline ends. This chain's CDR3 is CASSLGGPGREQYF. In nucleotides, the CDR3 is TGTGCCAGCAGCTTGGGGGGGCCTGGCCGCGAGCAGTACTTC.

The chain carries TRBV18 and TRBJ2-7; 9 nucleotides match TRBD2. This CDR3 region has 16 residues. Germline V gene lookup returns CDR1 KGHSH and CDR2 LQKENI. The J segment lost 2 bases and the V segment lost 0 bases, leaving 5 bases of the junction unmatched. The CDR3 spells CASSPPGAGGPYEQYF. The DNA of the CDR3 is TGTGCCAGCTCACCACCAGGTGCGGGGGGGCCCTACGAGCAGTACTTC.

CDR3 DNA: TGTGCCAGCAGTGTCGGGGGCACTGAAGCTTTCTTT. Translating it yields CASSVGGTEAFF. J is TRBJ1-1 and V is TRBV6-1; a weak D match, TRBD1 (5 bases). CDR3 length equals 12 residues. V dropped 4 bases and J dropped 4 bases, with 7 bases sitting between them. CDR1 is MNHNS, CDR2 SASEGT, per germline.

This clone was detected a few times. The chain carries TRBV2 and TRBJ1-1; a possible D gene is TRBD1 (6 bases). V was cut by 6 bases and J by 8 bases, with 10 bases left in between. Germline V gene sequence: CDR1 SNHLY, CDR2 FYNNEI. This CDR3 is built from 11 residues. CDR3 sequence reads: CASRTDREAFF. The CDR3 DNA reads TGTGCCAGCAGGACTGACAGGGAAGCTTTCTTT.

In DNA form, the CDR3 reads TGTGCCAGCAGCAGCGGCCTAGCGAGGAACAATGAGCAGTTCTTC. It translates to CASSSGLARNNEQFF. J is TRBJ2-1 and V is TRBV5-8, with D possibly being TRBD2 (6 bases). The germline V and J ends were trimmed by 4 bases and 5 bases, with 16 bases remaining between them. This CDR3 spans 15 amino acids. Germline V gives CDR1 SGHTS, CDR2 YDEGEE.

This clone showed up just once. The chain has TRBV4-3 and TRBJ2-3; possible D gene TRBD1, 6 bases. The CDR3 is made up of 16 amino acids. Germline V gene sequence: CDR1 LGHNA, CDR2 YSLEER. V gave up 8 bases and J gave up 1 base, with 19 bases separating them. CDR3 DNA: TGCGCCAGCTCGCTCGAACAGGGTCGGGGCACAGATACGCAGTATTTT. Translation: CASSLEQGRGTDTQYF.

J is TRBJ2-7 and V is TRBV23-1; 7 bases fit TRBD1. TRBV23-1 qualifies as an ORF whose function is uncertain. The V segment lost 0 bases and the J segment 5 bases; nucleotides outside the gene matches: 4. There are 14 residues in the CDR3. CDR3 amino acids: CASSQSKDRNEQYF. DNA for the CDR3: TGCGCCAGCAGTCAATCGAAGGACAGGAACGAGCAGTACTTC.